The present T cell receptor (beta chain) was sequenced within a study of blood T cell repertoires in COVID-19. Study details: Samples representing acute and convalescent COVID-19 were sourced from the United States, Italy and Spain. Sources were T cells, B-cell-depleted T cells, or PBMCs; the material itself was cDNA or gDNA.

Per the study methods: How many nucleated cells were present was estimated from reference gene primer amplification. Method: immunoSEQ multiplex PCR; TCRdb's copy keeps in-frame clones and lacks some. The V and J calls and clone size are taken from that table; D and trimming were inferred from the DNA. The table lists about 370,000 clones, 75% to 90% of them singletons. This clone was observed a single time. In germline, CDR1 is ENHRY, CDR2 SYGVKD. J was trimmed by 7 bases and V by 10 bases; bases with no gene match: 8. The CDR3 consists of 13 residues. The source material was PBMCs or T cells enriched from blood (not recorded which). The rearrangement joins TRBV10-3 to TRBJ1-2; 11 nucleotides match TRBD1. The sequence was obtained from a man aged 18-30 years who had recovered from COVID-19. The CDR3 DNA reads TGTGCCACCGTTACCGGGACAGGGGGTGGCTACACCTTC. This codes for CATVTGTGGGYTF.